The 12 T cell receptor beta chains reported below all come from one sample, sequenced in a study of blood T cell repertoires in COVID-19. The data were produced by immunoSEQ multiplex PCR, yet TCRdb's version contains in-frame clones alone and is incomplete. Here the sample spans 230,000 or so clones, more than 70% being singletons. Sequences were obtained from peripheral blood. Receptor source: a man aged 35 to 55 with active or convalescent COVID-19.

In DNA form, the CDR3 reads TGTGCCAGTAGTATGACAGGGCTCCAAGAGACCCAGTACTTC. This gives the protein CASSMTGLQETQYF. The chain has TRBV19 and TRBJ2-5; 7 bases agree with TRBD1. This CDR3 region has 14 residues. J was trimmed by 1 base and V by 3 bases; bases with no gene match: 2. CDR1 is LNHDA and CDR2 is SQIVND in the germline V gene (reference sequence).

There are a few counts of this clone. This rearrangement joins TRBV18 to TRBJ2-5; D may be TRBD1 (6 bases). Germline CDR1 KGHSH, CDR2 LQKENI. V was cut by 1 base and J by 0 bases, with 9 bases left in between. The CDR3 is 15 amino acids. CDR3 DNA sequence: TGTGCCAGCTCACCACTGGACAGCTACCAAGAGACCCAGTACTTC. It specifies CASSPLDSYQETQYF.

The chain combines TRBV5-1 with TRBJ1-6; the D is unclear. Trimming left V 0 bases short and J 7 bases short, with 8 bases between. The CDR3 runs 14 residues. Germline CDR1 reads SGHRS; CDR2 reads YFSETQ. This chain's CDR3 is CASSLEAANSPLHF. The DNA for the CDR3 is TGCGCCAGCAGCTTGGAGGCGGCCAATTCACCCCTCCACTTT.

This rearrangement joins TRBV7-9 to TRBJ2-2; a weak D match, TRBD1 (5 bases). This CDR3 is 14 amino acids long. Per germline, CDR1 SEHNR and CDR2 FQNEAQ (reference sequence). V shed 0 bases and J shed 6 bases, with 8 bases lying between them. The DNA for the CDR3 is TGTGCCAGCAGCTTAGCGGTAGGGGCCGGGGAGCTGTTTTTT. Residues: CASSLAVGAGELFF.

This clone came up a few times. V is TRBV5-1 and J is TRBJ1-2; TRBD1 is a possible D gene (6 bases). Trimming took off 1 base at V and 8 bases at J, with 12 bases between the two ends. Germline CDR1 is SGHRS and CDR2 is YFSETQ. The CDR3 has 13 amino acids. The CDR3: CASSLTGFEGYTF. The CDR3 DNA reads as TGCGCCAGCAGCTTGACAGGGTTTGAGGGCTACACCTTC.

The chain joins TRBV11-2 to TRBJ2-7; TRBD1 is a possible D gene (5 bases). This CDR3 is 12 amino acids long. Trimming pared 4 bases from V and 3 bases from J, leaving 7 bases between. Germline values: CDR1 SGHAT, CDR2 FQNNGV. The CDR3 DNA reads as TGTGCCAGCAGCTCAGACAGCTACGAGCAGTACTTC. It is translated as CASSSDSYEQYF.

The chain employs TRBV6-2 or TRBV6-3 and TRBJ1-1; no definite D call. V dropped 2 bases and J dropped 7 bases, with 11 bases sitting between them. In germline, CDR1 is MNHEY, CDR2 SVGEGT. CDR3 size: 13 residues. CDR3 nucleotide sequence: TGTGCCAGCAGTTACGCCGGGGTTGGTGAAGCTTTCTTT. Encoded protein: CASSYAGVGEAFF.

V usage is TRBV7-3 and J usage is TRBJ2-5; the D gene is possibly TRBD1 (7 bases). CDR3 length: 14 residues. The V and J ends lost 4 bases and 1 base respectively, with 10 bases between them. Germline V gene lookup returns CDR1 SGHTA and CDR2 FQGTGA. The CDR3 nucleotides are TGTGCCAGCAGCTCTCAGGGGGGCCAAGAGACCCAGTACTTC. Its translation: CASSSQGGQETQYF.

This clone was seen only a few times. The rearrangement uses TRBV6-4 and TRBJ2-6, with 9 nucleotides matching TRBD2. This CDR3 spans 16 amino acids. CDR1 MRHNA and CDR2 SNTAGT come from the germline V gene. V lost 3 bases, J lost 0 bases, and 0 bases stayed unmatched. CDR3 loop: CASSERGGSGANVLTF. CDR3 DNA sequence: TGTGCCAGCAGTGAGCGGGGGGGCTCTGGGGCCAACGTCCTGACTTTC.

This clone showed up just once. CDR3 nucleotide sequence: TGTGCCAGCAGCCCCTCCCTGGTCCTAGCTAACTATGGCTACACCTTC. It codes for CASSPSLVLANYGYTF. The rearrangement uses TRBV7-9 and TRBJ1-2; D not resolved. CDR1 SEHNR and CDR2 FQNEAQ come from the germline V gene (reference sequence). Trimming removed 5 bases from V and 0 bases from J, with 16 bases in between. The CDR3 is 16 residues long.

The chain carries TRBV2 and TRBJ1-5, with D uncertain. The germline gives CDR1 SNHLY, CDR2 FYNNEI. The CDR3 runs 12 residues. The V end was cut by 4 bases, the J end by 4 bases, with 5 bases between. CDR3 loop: CASSGGNQPQHF. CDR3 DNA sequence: TGTGCCAGCAGTGGAGGGAATCAGCCCCAGCATTTT. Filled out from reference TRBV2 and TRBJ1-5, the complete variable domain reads EPEVTQTPSHQVTQMGQEVILRCVPISNHLYFYWYRQILGQKVEFLVSFYNNEISEKSEIFDDQFSVERPDGSNFTLKIRSTKLEDSAMYFCASSGGNQPQHFGDGTRLSIL.

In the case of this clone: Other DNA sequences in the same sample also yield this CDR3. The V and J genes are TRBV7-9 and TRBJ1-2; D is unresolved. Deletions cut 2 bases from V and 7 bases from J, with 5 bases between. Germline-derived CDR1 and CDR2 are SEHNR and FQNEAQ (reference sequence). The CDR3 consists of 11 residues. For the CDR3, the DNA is TGTGCCAGCAGCTTACGGGGTGGCTACACCTTC. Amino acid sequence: CASSLRGGYTF.